This T cell receptor beta chain emerged from a study of patients and donors after allogeneic stem cell transplantation. Germline V gives CDR1 SGHRS, CDR2 YFSETQ. V was shortened by 2 bases and J by 3 bases, with 8 bases between the two germline ends. The CDR3 has 13 amino acids. TCRdb re-called the RT-PCR reads through MiXCR, storing one row per CDR3 protein. Found here are approximately 200,000 distinct CDR3 sequences, approximately 14% of them singletons; the top ten hold around a tenth. This clonotype was detected many times. The V and J genes are TRBV5-1 and TRBJ1-1; no clear D. Sequencing was performed on blood, either unsorted or a sorted T cell fraction (not recorded which). The receptor was isolated from a human donor who was either an allogeneic HSCT recipient or a stem cell or donor lymphocyte infusion donor (not recorded which). It is not recorded whose cells these are; they may come from a transplant donor. The CDR3 here is CASSLGRDTEAFF. In DNA, the CDR3 is TGCGCCAGCAGCTTAGGAAGGGACACTGAAGCTTTCTTT. Supplemented by reference TRBV5-1 and TRBJ1-1, the full variable domain reads KAGVTQTPRYLIKTRGQQVTLSCSPISGHRSVSWYQQTPGQGLQFLFEYFSETQRNKGNFPGRFSGRQFSNSRSEMNVSTLELGDSALYLCASSLGRDTEAFFGQGTRLTVV.